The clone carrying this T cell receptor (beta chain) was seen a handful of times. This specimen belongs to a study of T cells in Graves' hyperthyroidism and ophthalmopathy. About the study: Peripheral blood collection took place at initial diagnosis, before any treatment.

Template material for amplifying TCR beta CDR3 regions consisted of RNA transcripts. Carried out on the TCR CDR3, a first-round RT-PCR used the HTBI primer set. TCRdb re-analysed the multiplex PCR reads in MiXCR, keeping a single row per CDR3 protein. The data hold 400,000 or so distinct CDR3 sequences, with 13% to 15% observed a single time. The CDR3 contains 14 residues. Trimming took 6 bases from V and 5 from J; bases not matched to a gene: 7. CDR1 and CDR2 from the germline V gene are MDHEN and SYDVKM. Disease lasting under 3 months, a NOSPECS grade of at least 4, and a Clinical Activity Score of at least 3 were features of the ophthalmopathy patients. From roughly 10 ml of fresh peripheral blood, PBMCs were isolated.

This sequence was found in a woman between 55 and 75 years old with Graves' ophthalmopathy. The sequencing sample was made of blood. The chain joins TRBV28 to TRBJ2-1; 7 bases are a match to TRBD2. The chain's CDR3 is CASRKAGEHNEQFF. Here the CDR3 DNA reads TGTGCCAGCAGGAAGGCGGGAGAGCACAATGAGCAGTTCTTC.